The clone carrying this TCR beta chain was recorded at least ten times. These data originate in a study of low-dose radiotherapy and immunotherapy resistance in tumors. Stated time point: before trial treatment. Nivolumab, ipilimumab, aspirin, low-dose cyclophosphamide and low-dose radiotherapy were given to donors. Advanced solid tumors lacking tumor-infiltrating lymphocytes characterized eligible patients. Primers used for first-strand cDNA, a TRAV- and TRBV-specific set, covered both alpha and beta chains. PCR amplification of the TCRs was performed with Phusion for 20 to 25 PCR cycles, and it relied on a constant-region primer together with a V-primer adapter. By in vitro transcription, the isolated mRNA was amplified. TCRdb independently ran MiXCR on the reads; one entry per CDR3 protein. The table shows 59,000 or so distinct CDR3 sequences, with approximately 26% occurring only once. The TCR sequence derives from a male donor with rectosigmoid adenocarcinoma. The input for sequencing was PBMCs, taken before treatment.

The CDR3 DNA reads as TGTGCCAGCAGCCAAGATTTGGGGGGGCCCTACGAGCAGTACTTC. Its protein is CASSQDLGGPYEQYF. V is TRBV3-1 and J is TRBJ2-7, with a weak D call TRBD2 (7 bases). V was pared by 0 bases and J by 2 bases, with 11 bases between. The CDR3 runs 15 residues. Germline values: CDR1 LGHDT, CDR2 YNNKEL (reference sequence).